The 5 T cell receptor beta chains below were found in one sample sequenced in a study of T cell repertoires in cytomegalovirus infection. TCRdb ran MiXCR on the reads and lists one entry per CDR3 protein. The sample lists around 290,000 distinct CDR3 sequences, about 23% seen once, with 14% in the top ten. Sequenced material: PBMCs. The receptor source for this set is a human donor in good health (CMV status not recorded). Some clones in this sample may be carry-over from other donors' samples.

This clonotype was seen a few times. CDR3 residues: CASSLAGGPTEAFF. Here the CDR3 DNA reads TGTGCCAGCAGCTTAGCTGGAGGACCCACTGAAGCTTTCTTT. The chain combines TRBV7-2 with TRBJ1-1, with unresolved D. V was trimmed by 0 bases and J by 4 bases, leaving 9 bases between them. Germline V CDR1 and CDR2: SGHTA, FQGNSA. There are 14 residues in the CDR3.

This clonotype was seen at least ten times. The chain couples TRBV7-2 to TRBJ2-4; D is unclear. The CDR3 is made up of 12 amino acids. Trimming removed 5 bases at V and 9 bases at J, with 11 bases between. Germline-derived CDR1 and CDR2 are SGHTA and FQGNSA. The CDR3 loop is CASSHGLGIQYF. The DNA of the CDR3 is TGTGCCAGCAGCCATGGGTTGGGCATTCAGTACTTC.

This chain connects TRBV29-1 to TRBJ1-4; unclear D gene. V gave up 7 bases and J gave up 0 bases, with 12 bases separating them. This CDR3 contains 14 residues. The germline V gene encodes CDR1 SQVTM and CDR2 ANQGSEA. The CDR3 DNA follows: TGCAGCGCCGCCGTACAATCAACTAATGAAAAACTGTTTTTT. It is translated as CSAAVQSTNEKLFF.

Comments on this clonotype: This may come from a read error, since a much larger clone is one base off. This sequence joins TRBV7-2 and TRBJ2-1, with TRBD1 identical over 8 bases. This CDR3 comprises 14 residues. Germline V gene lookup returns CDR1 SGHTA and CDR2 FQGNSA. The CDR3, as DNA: TGTGCCAACAGCCGACAGGGGCAATACAATGAGCAGTTCTTC. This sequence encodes CANSRQGQYNEQFF.

Written as DNA, the CDR3 is TGTGCCGCCCAACGGGATTCCTACGAGCAGTACTTC. The encoded protein is CAAQRDSYEQYF. The V and J genes are TRBV28 and TRBJ2-7; D might be TRBD2 (5 bases). Germline CDR1 MDHEN, CDR2 SYDVKM. This CDR3 spans 12 amino acids. Trimming left V 11 bases short and J 1 base short, with 12 bases between. Filled out from reference TRBV28 and TRBJ2-7, the complete variable domain reads DVKVTQSSRYLVKRTGEKVFLECVQDMDHENMFWYRQDPGLGLRLIYFSYDVKMKEKGDIPEGYSVSREKKERFSLILESASTNQTSMYLCAAQRDSYEQYFGPGTRLTVT.